This T cell receptor beta chain was sequenced in a study of spatial heterogeneity in lung cancer. In the study overall: In raw reads, more than eight appearances on average were recorded for each unique TCR and UMI combination.

General study results and limits: Tumor mutation counts were tracked by expanded intratumoral alpha and beta TCR counts.

In the case of this clonotype: The antigen is not known. This beta chain slipped into a library made for alpha chains as a stray read, so its size is not meaningful.

The CDR3 consists of 15 residues. Germline loops: CDR1 MNHEY, CDR2 SVGAGI. The ends lost 5 bases at V and 2 bases at J; junction bases unmatched: 4. TCRdb processed the 5' RACE reads anew with MiXCR; each CDR3 protein has one entry. Of about 14,000 distinct CDR3 sequences in the sample, approximately 4.5% were seen once. Time point reported: sample taken at primary tumor resection. The donors, fewer than 90 patients with untreated early-stage non-small cell lung cancer, provided the samples. This specimen consisted of lung tumor tissue, obtained at surgery. The chain carries TRBV6-5 and TRBJ2-1, with 9 positions matching TRBD2. This receptor was obtained from a female donor with early-stage non-small cell lung cancer. The CDR3 nucleotides are TGTGCCAGCAGTCCAGCGGGGGGCCCCTACAATGAGCAGTTCTTC. As protein: CASSPAGGPYNEQFF.